The 30 T cell receptor beta chains listed next were all sequenced from one sample in a study of response to subunit inactivated influenza vaccine. TCRdb ran MiXCR on the RT-PCR reads and lists one entry per CDR3 protein. The sample holds around 520,000 distinct CDR3 sequences, about an eighth seen once. The input for sequencing was PBMCs from blood, taken on the day of vaccination. The receptors were sampled from a man aged 50-59 years who received an inactivated influenza vaccine.

This clonotype has just a few counts. The rearrangement joins TRBV7-9 to TRBJ2-1; D not resolved. V lost 1 base and J 2 bases, leaving 9 bases between the germline ends. The CDR3 is 15 residues long. Germline V CDR1 and CDR2: SEHNR, FQNEAQ (reference sequence). CDR3 coding DNA: TGTGCCAGCAGCTTAGAGTCCAGCCCCTACAATGAGCAGTTCTTC. This codes for CASSLESSPYNEQFF.

This clonotype was observed a few times. V and J are TRBV2 and TRBJ2-1; D is uncertain. V dropped 7 bases and J dropped 0 bases, with 13 bases sitting between them. CDR3 size: 15 residues. Germline CDR1 is SNHLY and CDR2 is FYNNEI. As DNA, the CDR3 is TGTGCCAGCATGAGGTCAGAAAGCTCCTACAATGAGCAGTTCTTC. Translation: CASMRSESSYNEQFF.

This clonotype occurred a few times. The rearrangement joins TRBV3-1 to TRBJ1-6; D not certain. The CDR3 is 13 amino acids. Germline CDR1 and CDR2: LGHDT and YNNKEL (reference sequence). V was cut by 3 bases and J by 6 bases, with 6 bases left in between. This CDR3 is CASSQWVNSPLHF. The CDR3 DNA is TGTGCCAGCAGCCAGTGGGTTAATTCACCCCTCCACTTT. The full variable domain, in which reference TRBV3-1 and TRBJ1-6 provide the parts outside the CDR3, is DTAVSQTPKYLVTQMGNDKSIKCEQNLGHDTMYWYKQDSKKFLKIMFSYNNKELIINETVPNRFSPKSPDKAHLNLHINSLELGDSAVYFCASSQWVNSPLHFGNGTRLTVT.

The CDR3 sequence: CASSPDGVQAQHF. The CDR3 DNA sequence: TGTGCCAGCAGCCCGGACGGAGTCCAGGCCCAGCATTTT. The chain combines TRBV7-9 with TRBJ1-5; D gene uncertain. Looked up from germline, CDR1 is SEHNR and CDR2 is FQNEAQ (reference sequence). Trimming took off 5 bases at V and 11 bases at J, with 16 bases between the two ends. The CDR3 runs 13 residues.

V usage is TRBV10-2 and J usage is TRBJ2-1; D gene unclear. CDR1 WSHSY and CDR2 SAAADI come from the germline V gene. The CDR3 runs 16 residues. V was trimmed by 5 bases and J by 0 bases, leaving 14 bases between them. Written as DNA, the CDR3 is TGCGCCAGCAGTATCAGCCCGGGTGGCTCCTACAATGAGCAGTTCTTC. Its translation is CASSISPGGSYNEQFF.

This clonotype was found a few times. The chain has TRBV20-1 and TRBJ2-1, with a tentative D call TRBD1 (6 bases). This CDR3 contains 15 residues. V dropped 0 bases and J dropped 6 bases, with 15 bases sitting between them. CDR1 and CDR2 (germline): DFQATT, SNEGSKA (reference sequence). The CDR3 sequence: CSARDWVDRSNEQFF. CDR3 bases: TGCAGTGCTAGAGATTGGGTTGACAGGAGCAATGAGCAGTTCTTC.

This clonotype was seen ten or more times. This chain connects TRBV5-1 to TRBJ2-3, with 9 positions matching TRBD1. Germline CDR1 reads SGHRS; CDR2 reads YFSETQ. The CDR3 is made up of 14 amino acids. Trimming cost V 2 bases and J 4 bases; bases outside gene matches: 2. CDR3: CASSFRQGADTQYF. DNA for the CDR3: TGCGCCAGCAGCTTCAGACAGGGGGCAGATACGCAGTATTTT.

This clonotype came up a few times. CDR3 bases: TGTGCCAGCAGCATGTGGGCTAGCGGATCAGATACGCAGTATTTT. Amino acid sequence: CASSMWASGSDTQYF. The rearrangement links TRBV11-2 to TRBJ2-3; 7 nucleotides match TRBD2. Germline V CDR1 and CDR2: SGHAT, FQNNGV. This CDR3 contains 15 residues. The V segment lost 5 bases and the J segment 4 bases; nucleotides outside the gene matches: 9.

The chain couples TRBV18 to TRBJ2-1; 9 bases fit TRBD2. Germline lookup yields CDR1 KGHSH and CDR2 LQKENI. The ends lost 3 bases at V and 6 bases at J; junction bases unmatched: 6. The CDR3 loop spans 15 amino acids. DNA for the CDR3: TGTGCCAGCTCACCCGGGACTAGCTCTTTCAATGAGCAGTTCTTC. Translated, it gives CASSPGTSSFNEQFF. The variable domain in full, with the rest retrieved from reference TRBV18 and TRBJ2-1, is NAGVMQNPRHLVRRRGQEARLRCSPMKGHSHVYWYRQLPEEGLKFMVYLQKENIIDESGMPKERFSAEFPKEGPSILRIQQVVRGDSAAYFCASSPGTSSFNEQFFGPGTRLTVL.

The chain uses TRBV20-1 and TRBJ2-1; 7 nucleotides line up with TRBD2. CDR3 length: 14 residues. The V and J ends lost 5 bases and 0 bases, in that order; junction bases with no gene match: 4. Germline V gives CDR1 DFQATT, CDR2 SNEGSKA (reference sequence). The CDR3 nucleotides read TGCAGTGCTTTAGCGGGCCGCTCCTACAATGAGCAGTTCTTC. This codes for CSALAGRSYNEQFF.

This sequence joins TRBV5-6 and TRBJ2-7; 7 nucleotides align to TRBD1. With 4 bases clipped from V and 3 bases from J, the junction kept 10 bases outside the gene matches. The CDR3 is 15 residues long. Looked up from germline, CDR1 is SGHDT and CDR2 is YYEEEE. Here the CDR3 reads CASSILTGIGYEQYF. CDR3 bases: TGTGCCAGCAGCATCCTGACAGGGATCGGCTACGAGCAGTACTTC. Based on the CDR3 plus reference TRBV5-6 and TRBJ2-7, the full variable domain is DAGVTQSPTHLIKTRGQQVTLRCSPKSGHDTVSWYQQALGQGPQFIFQYYEEEERQRGNFPDRFSGHQFPNYSSELNVNALLLGDSALYLCASSILTGIGYEQYFGPGTRLTVT.

The genes are TRBV5-1 and TRBJ2-1; perhaps D is TRBD1 or TRBD2 (5 bases each). Between the trimmed V and J ends, which lost 3 bases and 8 bases, there was a span of 18 bases. CDR3 length: 15 amino acids. The germline V gene has CDR1 SGHRS and CDR2 YFSETQ. The CDR3 DNA reads as TGCGCCAGCAGCTGGGCCGGGACCGTTCAAGATGAGCAGTTCTTC. Amino acid sequence: CASSWAGTVQDEQFF.

The chain couples TRBV11-3 to TRBJ2-1, with D perhaps matching TRBD1 or TRBD2 (6 bases each). CDR3 length equals 14 residues. V was trimmed by 2 bases and J by 8 bases, leaving 13 bases between them. Germline values: CDR1 SGHNT, CDR2 YENEEA. The CDR3 protein is CASSLRGRRDEQFF. DNA for the CDR3: TGTGCCAGCAGCTTACGGGGGCGCAGGGATGAGCAGTTCTTC.

This clonotype was seen only a few times. V is TRBV7-9 and J is TRBJ1-1; maybe TRBD1 (5 bases). CDR3 length equals 14 residues. The germline gives CDR1 SEHNR, CDR2 FQNEAQ (reference sequence). Trimming stripped 1 base from V and 4 bases from J, with 10 bases between. The CDR3: CASSLGGSSTEAFF. As DNA, the CDR3 is TGTGCCAGCAGCTTAGGGGGGAGCAGCACTGAAGCTTTCTTT.

This clonotype was seen a handful of times. The chain carries TRBV20-1 and TRBJ2-3; 11 bases map to TRBD2. Germline V lookup: CDR1 DFQATT, CDR2 SNEGSKA (reference sequence). The CDR3 is 14 amino acids. Trimming removed 5 bases from V and 4 bases from J; junction bases left unmatched: 5. The CDR3 DNA follows: TGCAGTGCTTTCCCGGGACTAGCGGCAGATACGCAGTATTTT. Translation gives CSAFPGLAADTQYF.

This clonotype was recorded at least ten times. The chain employs TRBV5-1 and TRBJ1-1; 11 bases fit TRBD1. With V trimmed by 2 bases and J by 8 bases, 17 bases remained unmatched. This CDR3 contains 18 residues. In germline, CDR1 is SGHRS, CDR2 YFSETQ. CDR3 protein: CASSLRTGGAPQGSEAFF. In nucleotides, the CDR3 is TGCGCCAGCAGCTTAAGGACAGGGGGCGCGCCCCAGGGCTCAGAAGCTTTCTTT.

The chain employs TRBV4-1 and TRBJ2-3; 10 nucleotides match TRBD2. CDR3 size: 19 residues. The V segment lost 0 bases and the J segment 0 bases; nucleotides outside the gene matches: 9. Germline CDR1 MGHRA, CDR2 YSYEKL. CDR3 protein: CASSQESGPSGGSTDTQYF. CDR3 DNA sequence: TGCGCCAGCAGCCAAGAATCAGGTCCTAGCGGGGGCAGCACAGATACGCAGTATTTT.

This clonotype has only a few counts. The rearrangement uses TRBV20-1 and TRBJ2-7, with TRBD1 as a possible D gene (6 bases). V lost 2 bases to trimming and J lost 4 bases, with 12 bases between them. This CDR3 has 13 amino acids. Looked up from germline, CDR1 is DFQATT and CDR2 is SNEGSKA (reference sequence). CDR3 amino acids: CSARTRTEYEQYF. The CDR3 bases are TGCAGTGCTAGAACAAGGACAGAGTACGAGCAGTACTTC.

The V call is TRBV7-9, the J call TRBJ2-7, with unresolved D. V lost 1 base and J lost 3, with 7 bases in between. Germline V lookup: CDR1 SEHNR, CDR2 FQNEAQ (reference sequence). This CDR3 has 13 amino acids. The CDR3 is CASSLDTIYEQYF. The CDR3 region has the DNA TGTGCCAGCAGCTTAGATACGATCTACGAGCAGTACTTC.

This clonotype was counted at least ten times. The chain employs TRBV7-3 and TRBJ2-1; 9 nucleotides align to TRBD2. Losses at the gene ends were 5 bases for V and 0 bases for J; bases not matched to a gene: 5. The germline CDR1 and CDR2 sequences are SGHTA and FQGTGA. The CDR3 covers 16 residues. The CDR3 loop is CASSLLSGSSYNEQFF. The CDR3 bases are TGTGCCAGCAGCCTACTTAGCGGGAGCTCCTACAATGAGCAGTTCTTC.

This clonotype was seen a handful of times. The J gene is TRBJ2-1, the V gene TRBV11-2; D gene ambiguous. CDR1 and CDR2 (germline): SGHAT, FQNNGV. The CDR3 is 12 amino acids. V was pared by 3 bases and J by 8 bases, with 8 bases between. The CDR3 here is CASSLAAHEQFF. DNA for the CDR3: TGTGCCAGCAGCTTGGCGGCACATGAGCAGTTCTTC.

This chain uses TRBV28 with TRBJ1-1; D remains ambiguous. The ends were cut back, 7 bases at V and 1 base at J, with 10 bases in the middle. The CDR3 runs to 13 residues. Germline assignment: CDR1 MDHEN and CDR2 SYDVKM. In DNA form, the CDR3 reads TGTGCCAGCAACCTACAACAGAACACTGAAGCTTTCTTT. Its translation is CASNLQQNTEAFF.

This clonotype appeared a few times. The V gene is TRBV29-1, the J gene TRBJ2-7; D not resolved. The CDR3 is 12 residues long. The ends were cut back, 4 bases at V and 0 bases at J, with 7 bases in the middle. Germline CDR1 is SQVTM and CDR2 is ANQGSEA. CDR3 nucleotide sequence: TGCAGCGTTGTAAGGGACTCCTACGAGCAGTACTTC. As protein: CSVVRDSYEQYF.

CDR3 sequence reads: CASSPRTSGLTYEQYF. The CDR3 DNA follows: TGTGCCAGCAGCCCAAGAACTAGCGGGCTGACCTACGAGCAGTACTTC. The chain is built from TRBV7-9 and TRBJ2-7; 9 bases line up with TRBD2. After removal of 5 bases from V and 2 bases from J, the junction contained 10 bases not matched to a gene. CDR3 length: 16 residues. Germline-derived CDR1 and CDR2 are SEHNR and FQNEAQ (reference sequence).

This clonotype has a handful of counts. The chain joins TRBV3-1 to TRBJ2-2, with a weak D call TRBD1 (6 bases). There are 15 residues in the CDR3. V was clipped by 3 bases and J by 6 bases, with 14 bases between them. In germline, CDR1 is LGHDT, CDR2 YNNKEL (reference sequence). DNA for the CDR3: TGTGCCAGCAGCCACCGGGACAAGGGTCCCGGGGAGCTGTTTTTT. Residues: CASSHRDKGPGELFF.

This clonotype appeared a few times. The chain employs TRBV5-1 and TRBJ1-2; a possible D gene is TRBD1 (6 bases). The length of the CDR3 is 14 residues. Trimming stripped 4 bases from V and 4 bases from J, with 14 bases between. Germline V CDR1 and CDR2: SGHRS, YFSETQ. For the CDR3, the DNA is TGCGCCAGCAGCACCGACAGGAACTTCTATGGCTACACCTTC. It specifies CASSTDRNFYGYTF.

The chain uses TRBV5-1 and TRBJ2-3, with D uncertain. The CDR3 loop spans 14 amino acids. V was pared by 0 bases and J by 6 bases, with 11 bases between. The germline gives CDR1 SGHRS, CDR2 YFSETQ. CDR3 sequence reads: CASSLVRTSDTQYF. The CDR3 nucleotides read TGCGCCAGCAGCTTGGTTAGAACCTCCGATACGCAGTATTTT.

This clonotype was observed a handful of times. This chain joins TRBV20-1 and TRBJ2-1, with TRBD2 identical over 12 bases. CDR3 length equals 15 residues. In germline, CDR1 is DFQATT, CDR2 SNEGSKA (reference sequence). The trim removed 3 bases at V and 4 bases at J, leaving 4 bases unmatched. The CDR3 here is CSARQLAGGYNEQFF. CDR3 coding DNA: TGCAGTGCTAGGCAACTAGCGGGAGGTTACAATGAGCAGTTCTTC.

V is TRBV20-1 and J is TRBJ1-1, with D tentatively TRBD1 (6 bases). CDR1 is DFQATT, CDR2 SNEGSKA, per germline (reference sequence). The CDR3 contains 16 residues. Trimming cost V 1 base and J 0 bases, with 15 bases left between them. The CDR3 bases are TGCAGTGCTAGAGCGTTGGGGGGCTGGGTGAACACTGAAGCTTTCTTT. Protein: CSARALGGWVNTEAFF.

This clonotype was seen a few times. The DNA of the CDR3 is TGTGCCACCAGTGCCGGATCTGAGGAGGACGGGGCGGAGACCCAGTACTTC. Amino acids: CATSAGSEEDGAETQYF. The rearrangement uses TRBV24-1 and TRBJ2-5; D possibly matches TRBD1 or TRBD2 (5 bases each). Germline V gene data show CDR1 as KGHDR and CDR2 as SFDVKD. Trimming took off 5 bases at V and 5 bases at J, with 23 bases between the two ends. CDR3 size: 17 residues.